This T cell receptor (beta chain) was recovered during a study of blood T cell repertoires in COVID-19. About the study: The United States, Italy and Spain supplied acute and convalescent COVID-19 samples. In each case, the material was cDNA or gDNA derived from T cells, B-cell-depleted T cells, or PBMCs.

Libraries were prepared by immunoSEQ multiplex PCR; TCRdb keeps only in-frame clonotypes and omits some of them. The sample yields 150,000 or so clones, 85% to 90% seen once. The Seattle patients, enrolled during active infection, were followed longitudinally. With V trimmed by 2 bases and J by 7 bases, 12 bases remained unmatched. This CDR3 is 16 amino acids long. Germline values: CDR1 MNHEY, CDR2 SVGAGI. Sequencing was performed on peripheral blood. The clonotype originates from a man between 18 and 35 years old with COVID-19, enrolled during active disease. V is TRBV6-5 and J is TRBJ2-7; 9 nucleotides agree with TRBD2. CDR3 sequence: CASSYGPAGGPKEQYF. The CDR3 DNA reads as TGTGCCAGCAGTTACGGTCCCGCGGGAGGGCCTAAGGAGCAGTACTTC.